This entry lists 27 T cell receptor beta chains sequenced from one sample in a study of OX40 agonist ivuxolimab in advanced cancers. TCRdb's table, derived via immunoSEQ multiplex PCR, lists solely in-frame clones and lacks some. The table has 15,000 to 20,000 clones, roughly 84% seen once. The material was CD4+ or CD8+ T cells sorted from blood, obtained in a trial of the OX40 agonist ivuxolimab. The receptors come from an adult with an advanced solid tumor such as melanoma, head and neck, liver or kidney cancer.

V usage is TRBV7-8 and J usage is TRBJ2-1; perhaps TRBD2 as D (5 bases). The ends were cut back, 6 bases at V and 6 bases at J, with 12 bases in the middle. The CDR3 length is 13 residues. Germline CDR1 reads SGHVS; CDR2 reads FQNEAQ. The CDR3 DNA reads TGTGCCAGCAGAGTAGCGTCCCCCAATGAGCAGTTCTTC. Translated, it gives CASRVASPNEQFF.

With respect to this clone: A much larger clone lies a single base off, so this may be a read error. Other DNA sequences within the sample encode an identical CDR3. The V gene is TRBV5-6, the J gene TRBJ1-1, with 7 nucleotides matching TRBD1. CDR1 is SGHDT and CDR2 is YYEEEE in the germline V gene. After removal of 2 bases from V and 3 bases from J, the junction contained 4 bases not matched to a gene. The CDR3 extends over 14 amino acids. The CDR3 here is CASSFGTGDTEAFF. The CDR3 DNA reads TGTGCCAGCAGCTTCGGAACAGGGGACACTGAAGCTTTCTTT.

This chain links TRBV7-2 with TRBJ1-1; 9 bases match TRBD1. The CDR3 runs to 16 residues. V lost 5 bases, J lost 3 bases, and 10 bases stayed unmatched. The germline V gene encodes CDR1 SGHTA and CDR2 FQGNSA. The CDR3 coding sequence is TGTGCCAGCAGCCGTACAGGGGGCGCAGGGGACACTGAAGCTTTCTTT. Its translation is CASSRTGGAGDTEAFF.

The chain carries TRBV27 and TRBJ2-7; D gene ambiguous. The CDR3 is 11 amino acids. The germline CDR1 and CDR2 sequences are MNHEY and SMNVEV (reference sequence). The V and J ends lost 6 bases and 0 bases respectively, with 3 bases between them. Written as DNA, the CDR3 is TGTGCCAGCAGAAGCTCCTACGAGCAGTACTTC. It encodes CASRSSYEQYF.

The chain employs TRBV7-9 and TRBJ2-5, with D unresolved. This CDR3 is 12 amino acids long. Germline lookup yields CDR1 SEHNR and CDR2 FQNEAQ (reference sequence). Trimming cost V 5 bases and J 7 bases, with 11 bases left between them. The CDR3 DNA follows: TGTGCCAGCAGCCCGCTAAGTGGGACCCAGTACTTC. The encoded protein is CASSPLSGTQYF.

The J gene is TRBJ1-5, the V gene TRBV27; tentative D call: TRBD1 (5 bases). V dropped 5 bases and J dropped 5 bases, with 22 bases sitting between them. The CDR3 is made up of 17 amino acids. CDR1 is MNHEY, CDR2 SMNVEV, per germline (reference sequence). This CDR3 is CASSPTGRHLYYQPQHF. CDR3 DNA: TGTGCCAGCAGTCCCACAGGTCGACACCTCTATTATCAGCCCCAGCATTTT.

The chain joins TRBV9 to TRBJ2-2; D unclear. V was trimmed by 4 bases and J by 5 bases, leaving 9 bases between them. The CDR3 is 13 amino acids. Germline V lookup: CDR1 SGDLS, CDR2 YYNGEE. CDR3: CASSQRSTGELFF. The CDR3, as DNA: TGTGCCAGCAGCCAAAGGTCGACCGGGGAGCTGTTTTTT.

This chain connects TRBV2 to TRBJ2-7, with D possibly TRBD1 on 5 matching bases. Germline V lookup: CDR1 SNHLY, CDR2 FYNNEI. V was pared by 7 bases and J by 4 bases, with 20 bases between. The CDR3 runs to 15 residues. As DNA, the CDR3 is TGTGCCAGCAACGGATGGGGAAGTGACAGTTACGAGCAGTACTTC. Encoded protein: CASNGWGSDSYEQYF.

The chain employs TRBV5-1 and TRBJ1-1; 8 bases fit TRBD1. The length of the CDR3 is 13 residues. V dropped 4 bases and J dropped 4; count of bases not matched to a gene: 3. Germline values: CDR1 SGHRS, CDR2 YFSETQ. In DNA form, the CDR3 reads TGCGCCAGCAGCCTCGGGACAGGCACTGAAGCTTTCTTT. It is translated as CASSLGTGTEAFF. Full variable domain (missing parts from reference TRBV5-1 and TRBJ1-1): KAGVTQTPRYLIKTRGQQVTLSCSPISGHRSVSWYQQTPGQGLQFLFEYFSETQRNKGNFPGRFSGRQFSNSRSEMNVSTLELGDSALYLCASSLGTGTEAFFGQGTRLTVV.

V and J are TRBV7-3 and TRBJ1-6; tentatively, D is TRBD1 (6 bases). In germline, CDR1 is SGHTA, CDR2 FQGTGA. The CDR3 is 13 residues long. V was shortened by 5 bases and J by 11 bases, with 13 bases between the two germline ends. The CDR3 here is CASSAYTGTPLHF. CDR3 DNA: TGTGCCAGCAGCGCCTACACAGGGACACCCCTCCACTTT. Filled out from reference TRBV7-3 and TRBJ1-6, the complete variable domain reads GAGVSQTPSNKVTEKGKYVELRCDPISGHTALYWYRQSLGQGPEFLIYFQGTGAADDSGLPNDRFFAVRPEGSVSTLKIQRTERGDSAVYLCASSAYTGTPLHFGNGTRLTVT.

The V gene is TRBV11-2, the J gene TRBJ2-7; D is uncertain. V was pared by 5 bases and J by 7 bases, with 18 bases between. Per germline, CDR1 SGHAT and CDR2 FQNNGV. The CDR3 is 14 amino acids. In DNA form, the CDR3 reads TGTGCCAGCAGCCGCGCGGACGCTCCGAAAGAGCAGTACTTC. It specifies CASSRADAPKEQYF.

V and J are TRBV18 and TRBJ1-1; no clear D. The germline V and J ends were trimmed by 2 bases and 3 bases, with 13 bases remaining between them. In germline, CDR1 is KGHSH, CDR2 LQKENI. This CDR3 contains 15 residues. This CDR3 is CASSPIDPRDTEAFF. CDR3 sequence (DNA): TGTGCCAGCTCACCAATCGACCCGAGGGACACTGAAGCTTTCTTT. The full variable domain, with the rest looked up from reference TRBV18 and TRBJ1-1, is NAGVMQNPRHLVRRRGQEARLRCSPMKGHSHVYWYRQLPEEGLKFMVYLQKENIIDESGMPKERFSAEFPKEGPSILRIQQVVRGDSAAYFCASSPIDPRDTEAFFGQGTRLTVV.

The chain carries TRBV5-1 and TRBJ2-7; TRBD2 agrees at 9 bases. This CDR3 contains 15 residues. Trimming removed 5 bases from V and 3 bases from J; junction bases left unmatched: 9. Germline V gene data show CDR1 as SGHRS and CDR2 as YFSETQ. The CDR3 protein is CASSLQPTSGYEQYF. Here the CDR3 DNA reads TGCGCCAGCAGTCTCCAGCCGACTAGCGGCTACGAGCAGTACTTC.

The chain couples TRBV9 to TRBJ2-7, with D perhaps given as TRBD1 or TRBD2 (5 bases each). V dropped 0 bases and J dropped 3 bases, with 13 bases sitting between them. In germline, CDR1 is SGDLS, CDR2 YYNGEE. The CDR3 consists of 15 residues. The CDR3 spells CASSVEVGVLYEQYF. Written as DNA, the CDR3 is TGTGCCAGCAGCGTAGAGGTGGGGGTCCTCTACGAGCAGTACTTC.

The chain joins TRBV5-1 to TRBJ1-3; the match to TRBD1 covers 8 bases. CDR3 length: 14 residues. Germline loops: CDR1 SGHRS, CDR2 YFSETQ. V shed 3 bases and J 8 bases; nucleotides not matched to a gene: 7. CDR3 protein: CASSWTGPEDTIYF. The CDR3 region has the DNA TGCGCCAGCAGCTGGACAGGGCCTGAAGACACCATATATTTT. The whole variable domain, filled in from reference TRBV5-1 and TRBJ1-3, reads KAGVTQTPRYLIKTRGQQVTLSCSPISGHRSVSWYQQTPGQGLQFLFEYFSETQRNKGNFPGRFSGRQFSNSRSEMNVSTLELGDSALYLCASSWTGPEDTIYFGEGSWLTVV.

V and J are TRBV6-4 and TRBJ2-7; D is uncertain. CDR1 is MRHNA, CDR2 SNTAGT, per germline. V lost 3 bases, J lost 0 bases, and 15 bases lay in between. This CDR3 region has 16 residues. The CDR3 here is CASSEEPNSLSYEQYF. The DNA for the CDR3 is TGTGCCAGCAGTGAAGAACCGAACTCTCTCTCCTACGAGCAGTACTTC.

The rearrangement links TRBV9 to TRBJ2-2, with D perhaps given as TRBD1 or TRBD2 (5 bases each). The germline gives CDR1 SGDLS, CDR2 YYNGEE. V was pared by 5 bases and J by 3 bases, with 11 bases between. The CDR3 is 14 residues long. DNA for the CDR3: TGTGCCAGCAGGGGACCCGTTGACACCGGGGAGCTGTTTTTT. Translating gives CASRGPVDTGELFF. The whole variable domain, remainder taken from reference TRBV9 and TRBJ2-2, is DSGVTQTPKHLITATGQRVTLRCSPRSGDLSVYWYQQSLDQGLQFLIQYYNGEERAKGNILERFSAQQFPDLHSELNLSSLELGDSALYFCASRGPVDTGELFFGEGSRLTVL.

The CDR3 reads CASSFIGDNSPLHF. CDR3 in DNA: TGTGCCAGCAGCTTTATCGGCGATAATTCACCCCTCCACTTT. The V call is TRBV5-4, the J call TRBJ1-6, with no clear D. Germline loops: CDR1 SGHNT, CDR2 YYREEE (reference sequence). V was trimmed by 2 bases and J by 5 bases, leaving 8 bases between them. The CDR3 consists of 14 residues.

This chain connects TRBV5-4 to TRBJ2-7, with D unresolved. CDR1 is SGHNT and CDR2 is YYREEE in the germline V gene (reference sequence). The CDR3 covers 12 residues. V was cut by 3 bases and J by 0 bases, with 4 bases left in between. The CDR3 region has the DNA TGTGCCAGCAGCTCCGACTCCTACGAGCAGTACTTC. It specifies CASSSDSYEQYF.

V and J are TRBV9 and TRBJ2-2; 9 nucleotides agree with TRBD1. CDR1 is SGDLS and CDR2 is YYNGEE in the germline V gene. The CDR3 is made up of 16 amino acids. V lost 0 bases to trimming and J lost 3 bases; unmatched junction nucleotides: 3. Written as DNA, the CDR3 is TGTGCCAGCAGCGTAGCTAGGACAGGGGACACCGGGGAGCTGTTTTTT. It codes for CASSVARTGDTGELFF.

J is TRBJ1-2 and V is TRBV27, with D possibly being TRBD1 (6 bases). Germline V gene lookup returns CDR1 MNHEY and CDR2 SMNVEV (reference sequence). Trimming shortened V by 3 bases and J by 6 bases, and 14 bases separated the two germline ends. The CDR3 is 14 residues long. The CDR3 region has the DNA TGTGCCAGCAGTTTTGGGGGGGCAGTCGATGGCTACACCTTC. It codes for CASSFGGAVDGYTF.

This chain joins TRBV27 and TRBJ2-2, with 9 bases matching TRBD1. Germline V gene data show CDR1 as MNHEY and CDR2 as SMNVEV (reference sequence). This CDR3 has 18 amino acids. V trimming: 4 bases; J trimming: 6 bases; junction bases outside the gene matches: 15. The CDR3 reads CASSSWTGAALMAGELFF. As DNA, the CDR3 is TGTGCCAGCAGTTCATGGACAGGGGCCGCTCTTATGGCCGGGGAGCTGTTTTTT.

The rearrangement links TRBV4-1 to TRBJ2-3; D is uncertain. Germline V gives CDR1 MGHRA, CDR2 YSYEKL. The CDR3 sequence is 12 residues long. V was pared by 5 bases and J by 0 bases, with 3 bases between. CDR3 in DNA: TGCGCCAGCAGCGGTAGCACAGATACGCAGTATTTT. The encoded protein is CASSGSTDTQYF.

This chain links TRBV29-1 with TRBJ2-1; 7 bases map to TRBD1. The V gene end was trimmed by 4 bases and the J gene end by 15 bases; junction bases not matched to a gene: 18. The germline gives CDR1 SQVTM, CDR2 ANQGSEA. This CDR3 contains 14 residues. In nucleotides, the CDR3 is TGCAGCGTTGTGCCCGGGACAGAACCTCTAGAACGGTTCTTC. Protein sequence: CSVVPGTEPLERFF.

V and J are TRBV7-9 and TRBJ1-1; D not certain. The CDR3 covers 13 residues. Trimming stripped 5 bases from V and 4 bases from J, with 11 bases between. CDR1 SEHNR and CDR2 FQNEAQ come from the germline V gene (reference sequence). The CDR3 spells CASSPLWGTEAFF. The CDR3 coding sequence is TGTGCCAGCAGCCCTCTATGGGGCACTGAAGCTTTCTTT.

This CDR3 reads CASSQGLEETQYF. Here the CDR3 DNA reads TGTGCCAGCAGCCAAGGCCTAGAAGAGACCCAGTACTTC. The chain links TRBV4-2 to TRBJ2-5, with D hard to call. This CDR3 has 13 residues. Germline values: CDR1 LGHNA, CDR2 YNFKEQ. V was shortened by 1 base and J by 3 bases, with 6 bases between the two germline ends.

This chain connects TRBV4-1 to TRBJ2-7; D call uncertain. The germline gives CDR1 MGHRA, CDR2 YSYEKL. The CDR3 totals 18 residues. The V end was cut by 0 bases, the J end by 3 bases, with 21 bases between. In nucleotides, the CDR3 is TGCGCCAGCAGCCAAGACGTGTCCGGTTTGCGTGGATACTACGAGCAGTACTTC. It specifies CASSQDVSGLRGYYEQYF.